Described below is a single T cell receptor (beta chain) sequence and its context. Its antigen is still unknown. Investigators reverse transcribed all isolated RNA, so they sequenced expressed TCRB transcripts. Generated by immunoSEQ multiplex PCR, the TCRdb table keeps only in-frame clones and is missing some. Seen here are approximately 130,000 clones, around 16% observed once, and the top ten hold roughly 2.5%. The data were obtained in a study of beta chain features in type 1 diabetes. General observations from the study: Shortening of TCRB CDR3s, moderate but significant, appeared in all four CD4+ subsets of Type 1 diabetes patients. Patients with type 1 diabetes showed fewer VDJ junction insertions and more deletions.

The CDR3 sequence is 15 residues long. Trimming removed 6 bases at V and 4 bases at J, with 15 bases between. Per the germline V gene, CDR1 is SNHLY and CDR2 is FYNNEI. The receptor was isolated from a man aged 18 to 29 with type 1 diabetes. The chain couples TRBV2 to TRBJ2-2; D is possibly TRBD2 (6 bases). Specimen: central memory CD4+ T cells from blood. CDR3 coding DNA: TGTGCCAGCAGGGACGGACTACCACGCACCGGGGAGCTGTTTTTT. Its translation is CASRDGLPRTGELFF.